Listed here are 23 T cell receptor beta chains from one sample, sequenced in a study of control samples from healthy donors and cancer patients. Sequenced by immunoSEQ multiplex PCR; TCRdb stores in-frame clones only, minus some. The sample records around 130,000 clones, approximately 95% being singletons. Sequenced input: blood. These receptors were taken from a man aged 30 to 39 in good health.

The chain is built from TRBV11-2 and TRBJ2-3, with D possibly matching TRBD2 (6 bases). CDR3 length equals 15 residues. The germline gives CDR1 SGHAT, CDR2 FQNNGV. The germline V and J ends were trimmed by 3 bases and 0 bases, with 10 bases remaining between them. CDR3 loop: CASSFRLASTDTQYF. The DNA of the CDR3 is TGTGCCAGCAGCTTTAGGCTAGCGAGCACAGATACGCAGTATTTT.

V usage is TRBV7-8 and J usage is TRBJ2-7, with TRBD1 matching 9 bases. Germline lookup yields CDR1 SGHVS and CDR2 FQNEAQ. The CDR3 totals 16 residues. V gave up 4 bases and J gave up 1 base; unmatched junction bases: 8. For the CDR3, the DNA is TGTGCCAGCAGCTCCCACAGGGGGCGGGGGTCCTACGAGCAGTACTTC. The encoded protein is CASSSHRGRGSYEQYF.

The J gene is TRBJ2-1, the V gene TRBV7-3, with 8 bases fitting TRBD2. CDR3 length: 16 amino acids. Per germline, CDR1 SGHTA and CDR2 FQGTGA. Unmatched junction bases numbered 4, after V lost 1 base and J lost 2 bases. CDR3: CASSLNGLAAYNEQFF. The DNA of the CDR3 is TGTGCCAGCAGCTTAAATGGACTAGCAGCCTACAATGAGCAGTTCTTC.

V usage is TRBV27 and J usage is TRBJ2-7; possibly TRBD1 for D (6 bases). The length of the CDR3 is 14 residues. V lost 6 bases and J 5 bases, leaving 17 bases between the germline ends. Germline values: CDR1 MNHEY, CDR2 SMNVEV (reference sequence). CDR3 protein: CASSPIQGYHEQYF. The DNA of the CDR3 is TGTGCCAGCAGCCCTATACAGGGTTACCACGAGCAGTACTTC.

This chain joins TRBV11-2 and TRBJ2-7, with D perhaps TRBD1 or TRBD2 (5 bases each). CDR1 and CDR2 from the germline V gene are SGHAT and FQNNGV. V was shortened by 1 base and J by 7 bases, with 11 bases between the two germline ends. The CDR3 consists of 13 residues. The CDR3 loop reads CASSLVGDGEQYF. The CDR3 nucleotides read TGTGCCAGCAGCTTAGTGGGGGATGGAGAGCAGTACTTC.

This clone appeared a single time. The V call is TRBV4-1, the J call TRBJ1-1; D remains unclear. V gave up 1 base and J gave up 8 bases, with 11 bases separating them. CDR3 size: 13 residues. Germline V gene lookup returns CDR1 MGHRA and CDR2 YSYEKL. CDR3 sequence: CASSQVEVSEAFF. Written as DNA, the CDR3 is TGCGCCAGCAGCCAAGTCGAGGTATCCGAAGCTTTCTTT.

The CDR3 DNA sequence: TGTGCCAGCTCCCAAAAAGGGCCCCTCCGCCCTGAAGCTTTCTTT. It translates to CASSQKGPLRPEAFF. The chain combines TRBV18 with TRBJ1-1; D unclear. In germline, CDR1 is KGHSH, CDR2 LQKENI. The CDR3 runs 15 residues. The ends were cut back, 6 bases at V and 6 bases at J, with 20 bases in the middle.

The CDR3 nucleotides are TGTGCCAGCAGTGAAGTAACAGGGGGCAATCAGCCCCAGCATTTT. It codes for CASSEVTGGNQPQHF. The J gene is TRBJ1-5, the V gene TRBV2; TRBD1 agrees at 7 bases. V trimming: 1 base; J trimming: 2 bases; junction bases outside the gene matches: 2. The germline CDR1 and CDR2 sequences are SNHLY and FYNNEI. CDR3 length: 15 residues.

The chain links TRBV6-6 to TRBJ1-2; perhaps TRBD1 as D (6 bases). Germline CDR1 and CDR2: MNHNY and SVGAGI (reference sequence). This CDR3 region has 15 residues. V was cut by 6 bases and J by 5 bases, with 19 bases left in between. In DNA form, the CDR3 reads TGTGCCAGCAGCTCCCCTGACAGGCGGGGGTATGGCTACACCTTC. Residues: CASSSPDRRGYGYTF.

This sequence joins TRBV18 and TRBJ2-1, with 9 positions matching TRBD2. CDR3 length: 17 amino acids. The V gene end was trimmed by 3 bases and the J gene end by 4 bases; junction bases not matched to a gene: 10. CDR1 and CDR2 (germline): KGHSH, LQKENI. CDR3 bases: TGTGCCAGCTCACCTTCTATAGCGGGGGCCGTTTACAATGAGCAGTTCTTC. It codes for CASSPSIAGAVYNEQFF.

The chain has TRBV12-3 or TRBV12-4 and TRBJ1-1; D perhaps matches TRBD1 (6 bases). The CDR3 length is 12 residues. Trimming took off 4 bases at V and 6 bases at J, with 9 bases between the two ends. The CDR3 nucleotides are TGTGCCAGCAGTTCAGGGGACCCTGAAGCTTTCTTT. It is translated as CASSSGDPEAFF.

The V gene is TRBV5-5, the J gene TRBJ2-1, with 9 bases fitting TRBD1. CDR3 length equals 13 residues. With 4 bases clipped from V and 7 bases from J, the junction kept 3 bases outside the gene matches. CDR1 and CDR2 (germline): SGHKS, YYEKEE (reference sequence). CDR3 sequence: CASSRGQGNEQFF. CDR3 nucleotides: TGTGCCAGCAGCAGGGGACAGGGTAATGAGCAGTTCTTC.

This sequence joins TRBV27 and TRBJ1-1; D is unresolved. The V gene's germline CDR1 is MNHEY and CDR2 SMNVEV (reference sequence). The CDR3 has 13 residues. The ends were cut back, 3 bases at V and 3 bases at J, with 8 bases in the middle. Here the CDR3 DNA reads TGTGCCAGCAGTTTGTCGGGATACACTGAAGCTTTCTTT. This encodes CASSLSGYTEAFF.

The rearrangement uses TRBV12-5 and TRBJ1-6; D is unresolved. CDR3 length equals 14 residues. Per germline, CDR1 LGHNT and CDR2 FRNRAP. V gave up 1 base and J gave up 5 bases, with 6 bases separating them. The CDR3 spells CASGLGQNNSPLHF. The CDR3 bases are TGTGCTAGTGGTTTGGGGCAGAATAATTCACCCCTCCACTTT.

The chain combines TRBV6-1 with TRBJ2-5, with D possibly matching TRBD2 (5 bases). V was trimmed by 4 bases and J by 1 base, leaving 19 bases between them. CDR3 length equals 17 residues. Looked up from germline, CDR1 is MNHNS and CDR2 is SASEGT. The CDR3 protein is CASSGTAPRGPQETQYF. The CDR3, as DNA: TGTGCCAGCAGTGGAACCGCACCCCGAGGGCCCCAAGAGACCCAGTACTTC.

The rearrangement links TRBV4-1 to TRBJ2-2; 9 nucleotides line up with TRBD1. This CDR3 contains 17 residues. The V segment lost 2 bases and the J segment 3 bases; nucleotides outside the gene matches: 7. Germline V CDR1 and CDR2: MGHRA, YSYEKL. In DNA form, the CDR3 reads TGCGCCAGCAGCCAAAGGGTATGGACAGGGGACACCGGGGAGCTGTTTTTT. Protein product: CASSQRVWTGDTGELFF.

CDR3 sequence reads: CASSLKHSLDSNTEAFF. DNA of the CDR3: TGTGCCAGCTCACTCAAACATAGCCTGGATTCAAACACTGAAGCTTTCTTT. The chain employs TRBV18 and TRBJ1-1; D unclear. This CDR3 has 17 residues. The V gene lost 4 bases and the J gene lost 2 bases, with 20 bases spanning the gap. Germline V lookup: CDR1 KGHSH, CDR2 LQKENI.

The chain combines TRBV11-2 with TRBJ1-1; no clear D. CDR1 is SGHAT, CDR2 FQNNGV, per germline. The length of the CDR3 is 12 residues. The V gene lost 0 bases and the J gene lost 9 bases, with 8 bases spanning the gap. CDR3 in amino acids: CASSLDLPQAFF. The CDR3 nucleotides are TGTGCCAGCAGCTTAGATCTCCCACAAGCTTTCTTT. Drawing the rest from reference TRBV11-2 and TRBJ1-1, the complete variable domain is EAGVAQSPRYKIIEKRQSVAFWCNPISGHATLYWYQQILGQGPKLLIQFQNNGVVDDSQLPKDRFSAERLKGVDSTLKIQPAKLEDSAVYLCASSLDLPQAFFGQGTRLTVV.

The CDR3 region is CASSFRGTRSYEQYF. The CDR3 DNA sequence: TGTGCCAGCAGTTTTCGGGGGACAAGGTCCTACGAGCAGTACTTC. The V gene is TRBV28, the J gene TRBJ2-7; D could derive from TRBD1 or TRBD2 (6 bases each). Germline CDR1 is MDHEN and CDR2 is SYDVKM. CDR3 length: 15 amino acids. Deletions cut 3 bases from V and 1 base from J, with 13 bases between.

The rearrangement joins TRBV5-6 to TRBJ1-1; no reliable D call. V was trimmed by 1 base and J by 5 bases, leaving 18 bases between them. This CDR3 has 16 residues. The germline V gene encodes CDR1 SGHDT and CDR2 YYEEEE. In DNA, the CDR3 is TGTGCCAGCAGCTTGTCAGTGTTACGCAGTGGGACTGAAGCTTTCTTT. Its protein is CASSLSVLRSGTEAFF.

The chain combines TRBV4-3 with TRBJ1-1, with D possibly TRBD1 on 5 matching bases. CDR1 and CDR2 from the germline V gene are LGHNA and YSLEER. Trimming took 0 bases from V and 0 from J, leaving 11 bases between them. The length of the CDR3 is 16 residues. The CDR3 sequence is CASSQDPGALNTEAFF. In DNA form, the CDR3 reads TGCGCCAGCAGCCAAGATCCCGGGGCCCTGAACACTGAAGCTTTCTTT.

The chain combines TRBV5-1 with TRBJ2-4; 11 bases line up with TRBD2. The CDR3 runs 19 residues. With V trimmed by 3 bases and J by 1 base, 12 bases remained unmatched. Germline CDR1 reads SGHRS; CDR2 reads YFSETQ. This chain's CDR3 is CASSCLLAGGLTAKNIQYF. CDR3 nucleotides: TGCGCCAGCAGCTGTTTGTTAGCGGGGGGGCTAACGGCCAAAAACATTCAGTACTTC.

The gene calls are TRBV25-1 and TRBJ2-7; possible D gene TRBD1, 5 bases. This CDR3 region has 15 residues. Trimming removed 3 bases at V and 4 bases at J, with 16 bases between. Germline assignment: CDR1 MGHDK and CDR2 SYGVNS. As DNA, the CDR3 is TGTGCCAGCAGTGATCTTTGGCAGGGTACTTACGAGCAGTACTTC. As protein: CASSDLWQGTYEQYF.